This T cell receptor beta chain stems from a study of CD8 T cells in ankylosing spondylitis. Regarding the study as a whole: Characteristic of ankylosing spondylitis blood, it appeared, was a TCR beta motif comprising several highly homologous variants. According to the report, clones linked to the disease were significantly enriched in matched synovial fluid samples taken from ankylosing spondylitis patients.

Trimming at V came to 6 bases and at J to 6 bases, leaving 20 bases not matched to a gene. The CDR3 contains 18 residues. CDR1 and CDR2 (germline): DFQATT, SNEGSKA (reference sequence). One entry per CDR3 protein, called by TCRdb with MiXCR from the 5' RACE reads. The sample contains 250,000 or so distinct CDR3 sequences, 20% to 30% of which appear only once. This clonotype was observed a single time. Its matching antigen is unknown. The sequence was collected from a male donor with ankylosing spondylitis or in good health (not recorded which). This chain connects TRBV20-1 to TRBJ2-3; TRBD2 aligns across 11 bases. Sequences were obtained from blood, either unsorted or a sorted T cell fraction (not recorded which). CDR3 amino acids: CSAQIGLAGTQGIDTQYF. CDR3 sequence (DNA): TGCAGTGCCCAAATCGGACTAGCGGGCACCCAGGGAATTGATACGCAGTATTTT.